The 17 T cell receptor beta chains reported below all come from one sample, sequenced in a study of identical twins. TCRdb analysed the 5' RACE reads with MiXCR anew, one entry per CDR3 protein. The sample holds about 570,000 distinct CDR3 sequences, roughly 9.5% seen once. Separately, the same data were catalogued under a study of yellow fever vaccine responses in identical twins.

The sequenced sample was PBMCs. These receptor sequences come from a woman between 18 and 29 years old in good health.

Comment on this clonotype: This may be a read error, as it is one base from a much larger clone. J is TRBJ2-7 and V is TRBV18, with D hard to call. The CDR3 length is 13 residues. Germline-derived CDR1 and CDR2 are KGHSH and LQKENI. Written as DNA, the CDR3 is TGTGCCAGCTCACCAGTCCCGACCTACGTGCAGTACTTC. This translates into CASSPVPTYVQYF. The full variable domain, in which reference TRBV18 and TRBJ2-7 provide the parts outside the CDR3, is NAGVMQNPRHLVRRRGQEARLRCSPMKGHSHVYWYRQLPEEGLKFMVYLQKENIIDESGMPKERFSAEFPKEGPSILRIQQVVRGDSAAYFCASSPVPTYVQYFGPGTRLTVT.

The chain has TRBV12-3 or TRBV12-4 and TRBJ2-7, with D unclear. The CDR3 contains 13 residues. Deletions cut 2 bases from V and 1 base from J, with 6 bases between. CDR3 sequence: CASSLQLSYEQYF. Written as DNA, the CDR3 is TGTGCCAGCAGTTTACAGCTTTCCTACGAGCAGTACTTC.

The chain recombines TRBV20-1 with TRBJ2-2; no definite D call. The CDR3 has 13 residues. Trimming pared 3 bases from V and 3 bases from J, leaving 8 bases between. The V gene's germline CDR1 is DFQATT and CDR2 SNEGSKA (reference sequence). The CDR3 reads CSASQRYTGELFF. The CDR3 region has the DNA TGCAGTGCTAGCCAGAGGTACACCGGGGAGCTGTTTTTT.

This clonotype was seen at least ten times. The genes are TRBV29-1 and TRBJ2-3; TRBD2 aligns across 7 bases. The CDR3 has 14 amino acids. Unmatched junction bases numbered 8, after V lost 6 bases and J lost 2 bases. CDR1 and CDR2 (germline): SQVTM, ANQGSEA. The CDR3 DNA sequence: TGCAGCGTCGATCTAGCGGACTCCACAGATACGCAGTATTTT. Translating it yields CSVDLADSTDTQYF.

This clonotype occurred many times. The chain is built from TRBV12-3 or TRBV12-4 and TRBJ2-3; D call uncertain. This CDR3 comprises 14 residues. V shed 3 bases and J shed 4 bases, with 11 bases lying between them. The DNA for the CDR3 is TGTGCCAGCAGTTTTCCCCGCCAGGCAGATACGCAGTATTTT. This gives the protein CASSFPRQADTQYF.

The chain joins TRBV30 to TRBJ2-2; 7 bases map to TRBD1. This CDR3 has 15 amino acids. CDR1 is GTSNPN and CDR2 is SVGIG in the germline V gene (reference sequence). V gave up 2 bases and J gave up 3 bases; unmatched junction bases: 6. The CDR3 loop is CAWSLLDRDTGELFF. The CDR3 nucleotides read TGTGCCTGGAGTCTCCTCGACAGGGACACCGGGGAGCTGTTTTTT.

At least ten counts were recorded for this clonotype. The chain is built from TRBV7-2 and TRBJ2-7; no firm D call. Germline V gene lookup returns CDR1 SGHTA and CDR2 FQGNSA. V shed 4 bases and J shed 4 bases, with 11 bases lying between them. The length of the CDR3 is 13 residues. The CDR3 spells CASSSGWGYEQYF. The CDR3, as DNA: TGTGCCAGCAGCTCGGGCTGGGGTTACGAGCAGTACTTC.

A few counts support this clonotype. V is TRBV20-1 and J is TRBJ2-1; maybe TRBD2 (6 bases). V gave up 5 bases and J gave up 7 bases, with 18 bases separating them. Germline V CDR1 and CDR2: DFQATT, SNEGSKA (reference sequence). CDR3 length equals 14 residues. As DNA, the CDR3 is TGCAGTGCTGGGTTACGTCGGGAGATGAATGAGCAGTTCTTC. Its protein is CSAGLRREMNEQFF.

This clonotype was detected only a few times. This chain links TRBV10-3 with TRBJ2-3; possible D gene TRBD1, 6 bases. V shed 10 bases and J shed 4 bases, with 15 bases lying between them. CDR1 ENHRY and CDR2 SYGVKD come from the germline V gene. The CDR3 is 13 amino acids. CDR3 coding DNA: TGTGCCACAGTCGACAGGTATGCAGATACGCAGTATTTT. This codes for CATVDRYADTQYF.

In its sample, this clonotype was seen many times. The V gene is TRBV20-1, the J gene TRBJ2-5; D remains ambiguous. CDR1 is DFQATT, CDR2 SNEGSKA, per germline (reference sequence). The V end lost 0 bases, the J end lost 0 bases, and 8 bases lay between the germline ends. This CDR3 comprises 14 residues. CDR3 bases: TGCAGTGCTAGAGATTTATGGTACCAAGAGACCCAGTACTTC. Amino acids: CSARDLWYQETQYF.

The chain carries TRBV3-1 and TRBJ1-5; D uncertain. The V gene lost 3 bases and the J gene lost 1 base, with 7 bases spanning the gap. Per the germline V gene, CDR1 is LGHDT and CDR2 is YNNKEL (reference sequence). The CDR3 runs to 14 residues. In DNA form, the CDR3 reads TGTGCCAGCAGCCACGCAGCCAGCAATCAGCCCCAGCATTTT. Translated, it gives CASSHAASNQPQHF.

V gene TRBV20-1 combines with J gene TRBJ2-7, with D possibly TRBD2 on 5 matching bases. Trimming removed 3 bases at V and 5 bases at J, with 20 bases between. Germline CDR1 is DFQATT and CDR2 is SNEGSKA (reference sequence). This CDR3 is 15 amino acids long. CDR3 amino acids: CSASHNGVALHEQYF. The CDR3 DNA reads TGCAGTGCTAGTCATAACGGGGTAGCGTTGCACGAGCAGTACTTC.

This clonotype was found a few times. The genes are TRBV7-9 and TRBJ2-6; possible D gene TRBD2, 5 bases. This CDR3 contains 16 residues. Looked up from germline, CDR1 is SEHNR and CDR2 is FQNEAQ (reference sequence). Trimming shortened V by 5 bases and J by 0 bases, and 11 bases separated the two germline ends. The CDR3 bases are TGTGCCAGCAGCCGTTGGGAGAGCTCTGGGGCCAACGTCCTGACTTTC. Its translation: CASSRWESSGANVLTF.

This clonotype was seen many times. This sequence joins TRBV7-9 and TRBJ2-7; 7 bases map to TRBD2. The CDR3 covers 14 residues. Per the germline V gene, CDR1 is SEHNR and CDR2 is FQNEAQ (reference sequence). J gave up 2 bases and V 4 bases, and 5 bases lay outside the gene matches. The CDR3 DNA reads as TGTGCCAGCAGCTCCCGGGGGGTAGCCTACGAGCAGTACTTC. It is translated as CASSSRGVAYEQYF.

The V call is TRBV20-1, the J call TRBJ2-5, with 8 bases fitting TRBD2. J gave up 2 bases and V 6 bases, and 11 bases lay outside the gene matches. The CDR3 contains 15 residues. Germline V gene lookup returns CDR1 DFQATT and CDR2 SNEGSKA (reference sequence). CDR3 amino acids: CSAAKSGGMQETQYF. As DNA, the CDR3 is TGCAGTGCAGCGAAGAGCGGGGGAATGCAAGAGACCCAGTACTTC.

This clonotype was picked up a small number of times. The chain employs TRBV6-2 or TRBV6-3 and TRBJ2-3; 8 bases match TRBD1. CDR3 length: 20 residues. Germline V gives CDR1 MNHEY, CDR2 SVGEGT. Trimming removed 4 bases from V and 5 bases from J; junction bases left unmatched: 23. The CDR3 DNA is TGTGCCAGCAGTTGGGACATTCTTCGCGGACAGGGCGGAAAGGGAGATACGCAGTATTTT. Residues: CASSWDILRGQGGKGDTQYF.

Comments on this clonotype: A read error may be the cause here, since a much bigger clone is one base away. The chain recombines TRBV27 with TRBJ2-1, with D tentatively TRBD1 (6 bases). There are 13 residues in the CDR3. Germline-derived CDR1 and CDR2 are MNHEY and SMNVEV (reference sequence). The CDR3 loop reads CPSSFTGLNEQFF. DNA for the CDR3: TGTCCCAGCAGTTTCACAGGGCTCAATGAGCAGTTCTTC.